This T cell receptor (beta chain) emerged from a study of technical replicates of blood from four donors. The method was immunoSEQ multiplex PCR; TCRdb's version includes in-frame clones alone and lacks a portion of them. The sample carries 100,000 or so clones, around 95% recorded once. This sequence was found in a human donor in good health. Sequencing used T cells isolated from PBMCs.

The CDR3, as DNA: TGTGCCAGCAGTTACTCGCAGGCTGGAAACACCATATATTTT. Amino acid sequence: CASSYSQAGNTIYF. This chain links TRBV6-5 with TRBJ1-3; the D is unclear. The CDR3 covers 14 residues. Germline V gene data show CDR1 as MNHEY and CDR2 as SVGAGI. V lost 0 bases and J 2 bases, leaving 5 bases between the germline ends.